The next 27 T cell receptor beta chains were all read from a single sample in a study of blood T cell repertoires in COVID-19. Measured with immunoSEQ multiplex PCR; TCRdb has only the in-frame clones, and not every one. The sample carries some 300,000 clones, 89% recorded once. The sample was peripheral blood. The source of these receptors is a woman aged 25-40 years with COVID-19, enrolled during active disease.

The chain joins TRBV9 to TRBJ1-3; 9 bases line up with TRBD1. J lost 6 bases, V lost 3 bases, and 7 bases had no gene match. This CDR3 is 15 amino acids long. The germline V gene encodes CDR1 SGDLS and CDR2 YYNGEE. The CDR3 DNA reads TGTGCCAGCAGCGCCGGGACAGGGAAAGAAAACACCATATATTTT. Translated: CASSAGTGKENTIYF.

CDR3 in amino acids: CASSQGGVWRGTDTQYF. The DNA of the CDR3 is TGTGCCAGCAGCCAAGGCGGGGTTTGGAGAGGCACAGATACGCAGTATTTT. The gene calls are TRBV7-9 and TRBJ2-3; D may be TRBD2 (6 bases). The CDR3 length is 17 residues. Trimming left V 5 bases short and J 1 base short, with 19 bases between. The germline gives CDR1 SEHNR, CDR2 FQNEAQ (reference sequence).

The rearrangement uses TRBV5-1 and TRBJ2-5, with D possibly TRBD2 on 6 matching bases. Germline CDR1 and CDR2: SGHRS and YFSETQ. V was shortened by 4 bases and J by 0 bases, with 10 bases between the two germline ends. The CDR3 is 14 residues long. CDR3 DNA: TGCGCCAGCAGCCTTGGGGGGTACCAAGAGACCCAGTACTTC. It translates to CASSLGGYQETQYF.

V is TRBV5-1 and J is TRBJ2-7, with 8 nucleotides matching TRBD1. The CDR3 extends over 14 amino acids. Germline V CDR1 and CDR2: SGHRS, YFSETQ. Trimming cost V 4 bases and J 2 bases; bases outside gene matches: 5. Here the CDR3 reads CASSPGQEPYEQYF. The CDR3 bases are TGCGCCAGCAGCCCGGGACAGGAGCCCTACGAGCAGTACTTC.

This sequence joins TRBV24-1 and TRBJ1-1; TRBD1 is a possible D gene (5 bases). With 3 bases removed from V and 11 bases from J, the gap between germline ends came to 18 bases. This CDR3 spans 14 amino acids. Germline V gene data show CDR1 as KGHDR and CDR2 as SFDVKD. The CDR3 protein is CATSDPRRPGVAFF. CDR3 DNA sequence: TGTGCCACCAGTGATCCCCGGCGTCCGGGGGTGGCTTTCTTT.

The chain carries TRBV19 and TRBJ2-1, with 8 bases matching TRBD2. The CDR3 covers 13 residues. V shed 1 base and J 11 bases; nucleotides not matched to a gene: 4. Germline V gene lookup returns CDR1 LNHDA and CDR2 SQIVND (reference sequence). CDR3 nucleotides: TGTGCCAGTAGTATAGTACGTAGCGGGAAGCAGTTCTTC. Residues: CASSIVRSGKQFF.

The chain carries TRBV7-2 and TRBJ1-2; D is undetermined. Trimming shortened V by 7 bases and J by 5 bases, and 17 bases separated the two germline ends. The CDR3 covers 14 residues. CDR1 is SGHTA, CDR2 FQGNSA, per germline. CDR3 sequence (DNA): TGTGCCAGCAATATCCATTCCCCAACTTATGGCTACACCTTC. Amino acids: CASNIHSPTYGYTF.

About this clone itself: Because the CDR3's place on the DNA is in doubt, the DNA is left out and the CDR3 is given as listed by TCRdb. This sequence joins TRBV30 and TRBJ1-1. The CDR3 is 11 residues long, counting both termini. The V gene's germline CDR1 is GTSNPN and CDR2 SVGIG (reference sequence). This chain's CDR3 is CAWGGGAGSFF.

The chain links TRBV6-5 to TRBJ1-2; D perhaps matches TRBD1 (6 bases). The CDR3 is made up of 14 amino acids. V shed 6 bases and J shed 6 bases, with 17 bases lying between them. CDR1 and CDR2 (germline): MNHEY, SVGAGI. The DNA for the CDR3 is TGTGCCAGCAGGCCTCCGGGGGGCGGTGATGGCTACACCTTC. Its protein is CASRPPGGGDGYTF.

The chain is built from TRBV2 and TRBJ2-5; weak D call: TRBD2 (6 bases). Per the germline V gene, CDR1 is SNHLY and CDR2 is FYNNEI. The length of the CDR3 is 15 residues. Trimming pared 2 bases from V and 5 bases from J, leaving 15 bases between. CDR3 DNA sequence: TGTGCCAGCAGTGAATTCGGGGGTGGCCAGGAGACCCAGTACTTC. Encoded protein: CASSEFGGGQETQYF.

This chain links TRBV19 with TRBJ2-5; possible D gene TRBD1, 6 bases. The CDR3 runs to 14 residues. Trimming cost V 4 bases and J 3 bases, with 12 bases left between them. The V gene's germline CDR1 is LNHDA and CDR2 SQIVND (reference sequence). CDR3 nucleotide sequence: TGTGCCAGTAGTAAGTCCGGACAGAAAGAGACCCAGTACTTC. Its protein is CASSKSGQKETQYF.

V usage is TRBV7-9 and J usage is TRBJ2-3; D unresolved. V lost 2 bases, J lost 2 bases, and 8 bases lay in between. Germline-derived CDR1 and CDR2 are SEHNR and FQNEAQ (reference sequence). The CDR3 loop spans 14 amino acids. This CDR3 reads CASSLPRYTDTQYF. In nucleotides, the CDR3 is TGTGCCAGCAGCTTACCTCGGTACACAGATACGCAGTATTTT.

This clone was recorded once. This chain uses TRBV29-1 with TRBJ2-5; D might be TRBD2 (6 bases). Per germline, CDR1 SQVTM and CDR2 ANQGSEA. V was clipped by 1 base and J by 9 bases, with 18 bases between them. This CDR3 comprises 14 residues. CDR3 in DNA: TGCAGCGTTGAAGGTGTGCGGGGCGTGTGGTCCCAGTACTTC. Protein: CSVEGVRGVWSQYF.

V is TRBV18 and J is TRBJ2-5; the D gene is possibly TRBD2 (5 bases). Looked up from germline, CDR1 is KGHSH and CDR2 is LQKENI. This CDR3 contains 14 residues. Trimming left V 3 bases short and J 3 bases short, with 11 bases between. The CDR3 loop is CASSPPSSKETQYF. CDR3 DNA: TGTGCCAGCTCACCCCCTTCTAGCAAAGAGACCCAGTACTTC.

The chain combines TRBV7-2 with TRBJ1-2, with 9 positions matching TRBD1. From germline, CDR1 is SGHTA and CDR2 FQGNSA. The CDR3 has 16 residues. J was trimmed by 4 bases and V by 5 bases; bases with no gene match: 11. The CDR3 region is CASSTRDRAGSYGYTF. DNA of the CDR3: TGTGCCAGCAGCACCCGGGACAGGGCTGGGAGCTATGGCTACACCTTC. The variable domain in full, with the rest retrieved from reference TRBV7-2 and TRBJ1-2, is GAGVSQSPSNKVTEKGKDVELRCDPISGHTALYWYRQSLGQGLEFLIYFQGNSAPDKSGLPSDRFSAERTGGSVSTLTIQRTQQEDSAVYLCASSTRDRAGSYGYTFGSGTRLTVV.

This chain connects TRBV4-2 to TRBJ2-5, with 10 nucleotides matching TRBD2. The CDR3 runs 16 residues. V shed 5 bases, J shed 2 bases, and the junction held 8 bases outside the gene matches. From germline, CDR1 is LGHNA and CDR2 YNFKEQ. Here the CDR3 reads CASSTLAGSLQETQYF. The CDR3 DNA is TGTGCCAGCAGCACACTAGCGGGGTCCCTTCAAGAGACCCAGTACTTC.

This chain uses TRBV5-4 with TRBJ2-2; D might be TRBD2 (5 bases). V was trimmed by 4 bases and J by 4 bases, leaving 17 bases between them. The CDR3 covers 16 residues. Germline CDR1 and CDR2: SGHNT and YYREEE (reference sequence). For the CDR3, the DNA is TGTGCCAGCAGCCCTCCCCCACTCAGCGGCACCGGGGAGCTGTTTTTT. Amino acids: CASSPPPLSGTGELFF.

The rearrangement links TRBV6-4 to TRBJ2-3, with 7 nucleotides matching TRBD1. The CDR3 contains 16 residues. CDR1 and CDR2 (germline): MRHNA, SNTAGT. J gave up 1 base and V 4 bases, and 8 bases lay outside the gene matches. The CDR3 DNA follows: TGTGCCAGCAGTGCCACAGGGGATGGGGGCACAGATACGCAGTATTTT. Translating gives CASSATGDGGTDTQYF.

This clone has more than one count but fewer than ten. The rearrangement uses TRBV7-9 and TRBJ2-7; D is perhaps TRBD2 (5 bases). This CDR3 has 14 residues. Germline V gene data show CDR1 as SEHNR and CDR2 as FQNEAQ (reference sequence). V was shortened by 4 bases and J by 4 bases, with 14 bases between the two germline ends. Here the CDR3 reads CASSSAAGVYEQYV. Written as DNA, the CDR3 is TGTGCCAGCAGCTCGGCCGCCGGGGTGTACGAGCAGTACGTC.

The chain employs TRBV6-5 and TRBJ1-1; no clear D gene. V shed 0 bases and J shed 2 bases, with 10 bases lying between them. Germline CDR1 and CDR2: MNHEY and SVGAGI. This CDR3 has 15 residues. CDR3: CASSYSRSFNTEAFF. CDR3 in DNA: TGTGCCAGCAGTTACTCGAGATCGTTTAACACTGAAGCTTTCTTT.

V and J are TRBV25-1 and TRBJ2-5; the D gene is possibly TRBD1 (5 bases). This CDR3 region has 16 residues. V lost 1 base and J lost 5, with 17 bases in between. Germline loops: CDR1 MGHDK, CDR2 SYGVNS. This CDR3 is CASSELGVKVGETQYF. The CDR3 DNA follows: TGTGCCAGCAGTGAATTAGGGGTTAAGGTGGGGGAGACCCAGTACTTC. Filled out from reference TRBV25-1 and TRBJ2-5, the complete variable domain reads EADIYQTPRYLVIGTGKKITLECSQTMGHDKMYWYQQDPGMELHLIHYSYGVNSTEKGDLSSESTVSRIRTEHFPLTLESARPSHTSQYLCASSELGVKVGETQYFGPGTRLLVL.

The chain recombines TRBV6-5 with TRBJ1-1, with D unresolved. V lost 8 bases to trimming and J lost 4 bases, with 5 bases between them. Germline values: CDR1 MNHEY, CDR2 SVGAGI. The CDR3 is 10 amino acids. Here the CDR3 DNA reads TGTGCCAGCCCCCGCACTGAAGCTTTCTTT. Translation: CASPRTEAFF.

CDR3 sequence: CASSEALGTGSRELFF. In nucleotides, the CDR3 is TGTGCCAGCAGTGAAGCGCTAGGGACAGGGAGCAGGGAGCTGTTTTTT. The chain combines TRBV6-1 with TRBJ2-2, with 9 bases lining up with TRBD1. J was trimmed by 9 bases and V by 0 bases; bases with no gene match: 8. The CDR3 covers 16 residues. Germline V lookup: CDR1 MNHNS, CDR2 SASEGT.

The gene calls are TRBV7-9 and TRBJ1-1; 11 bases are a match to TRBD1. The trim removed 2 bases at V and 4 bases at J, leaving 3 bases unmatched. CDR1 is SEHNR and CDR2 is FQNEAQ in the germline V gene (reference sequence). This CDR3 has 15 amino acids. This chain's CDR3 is CASSLYGTGGTEAFF. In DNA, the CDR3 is TGTGCCAGCAGCTTATATGGGACAGGGGGCACTGAAGCTTTCTTT.

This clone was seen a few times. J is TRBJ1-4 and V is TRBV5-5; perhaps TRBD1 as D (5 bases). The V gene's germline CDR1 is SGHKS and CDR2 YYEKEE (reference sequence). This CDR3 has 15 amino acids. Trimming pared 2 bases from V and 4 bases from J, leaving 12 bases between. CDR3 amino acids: CASSFRDYINEKLFF. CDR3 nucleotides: TGTGCCAGCAGCTTTCGGGACTACATTAATGAAAAACTGTTTTTT.

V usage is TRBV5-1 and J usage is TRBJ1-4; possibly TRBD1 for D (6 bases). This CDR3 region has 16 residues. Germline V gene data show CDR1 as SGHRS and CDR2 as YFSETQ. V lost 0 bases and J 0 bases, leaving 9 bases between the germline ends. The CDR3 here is CASSLDRVATNEKLFF. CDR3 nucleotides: TGCGCCAGCAGCTTGGACAGGGTTGCAACTAATGAAAAACTGTTTTTT.

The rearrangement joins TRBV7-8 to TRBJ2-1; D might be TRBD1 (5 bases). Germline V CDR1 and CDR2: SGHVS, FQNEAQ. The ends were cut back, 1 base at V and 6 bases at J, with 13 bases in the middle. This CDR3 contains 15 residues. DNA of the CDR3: TGTGCCAGCAGCTTAGGGGGCCTAGGAAGCAATGAGCAGTTCTTC. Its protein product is CASSLGGLGSNEQFF.